These 30 T cell receptor beta chains were sequenced from one sample in a study of blood T cell repertoires in COVID-19. Assay used: immunoSEQ multiplex PCR; TCRdb lists only in-frame clones, some missing. Here the sample spans tens of thousands of clones, approximately 83% being singletons. Sequenced: peripheral blood. The receptors were sampled from a man in his 60s with acute or convalescent COVID-19.

CDR3 sequence reads: CSASRGTEAFF. The CDR3 nucleotides read TGCAGTGCTAGTAGGGGGACTGAAGCTTTCTTT. The chain couples TRBV20-1 to TRBJ1-1; TRBD1 is a possible D gene (6 bases). This CDR3 region has 11 residues. The germline CDR1 and CDR2 sequences are DFQATT and SNEGSKA (reference sequence). V was pared by 3 bases and J by 5 bases, with 7 bases between.

V is TRBV6-5 and J is TRBJ1-1, with D possibly matching TRBD1 (6 bases). This CDR3 spans 14 amino acids. The V end lost 6 bases, the J end lost 0 bases, and 11 bases lay between the germline ends. CDR1 MNHEY and CDR2 SVGAGI come from the germline V gene. CDR3 nucleotide sequence: TGTGCCAGCAGAACAGGGACGTTGAACACTGAAGCTTTCTTT. Translation: CASRTGTLNTEAFF.

The CDR3 loop reads CASSVFTSGRTRNEQFF. For the CDR3, the DNA is TGTGCCAGCAGCGTCTTCACTAGCGGGAGGACTAGAAATGAGCAGTTCTTC. The chain uses TRBV9 and TRBJ2-1; 12 bases agree with TRBD2. Germline V gene lookup returns CDR1 SGDLS and CDR2 YYNGEE. The CDR3 is 17 residues long. The V and J ends lost 2 bases and 7 bases, in that order; junction bases with no gene match: 10.

V usage is TRBV30 and J usage is TRBJ2-7; D call uncertain. The germline V gene has CDR1 GTSNPN and CDR2 SVGIG (reference sequence). The CDR3 contains 14 residues. Trimming shortened V by 0 bases and J by 0 bases, and 9 bases separated the two germline ends. The CDR3 is CAWSVGHNSYEQYF. The DNA for the CDR3 is TGTGCCTGGAGTGTCGGTCATAACTCCTACGAGCAGTACTTC.

The chain carries TRBV7-9 and TRBJ2-3, with TRBD2 matching 10 bases. This CDR3 contains 18 residues. The ends lost 1 base at V and 5 bases at J; junction bases unmatched: 12. Germline CDR1 reads SEHNR; CDR2 reads FQNEAQ (reference sequence). In nucleotides, the CDR3 is TGTGCCAGCAGCTTAGTTTTCGGGCTAGCGGGAGTGGGAGATACGCAGTATTTT. It codes for CASSLVFGLAGVGDTQYF.

On this clone: The sample carries other DNA sequences with the same CDR3. The chain couples TRBV24-1 to TRBJ2-5; TRBD1 agrees at 8 bases. The germline V gene encodes CDR1 KGHDR and CDR2 SFDVKD. This CDR3 region has 15 residues. Losses at the gene ends were 3 bases for V and 1 base for J; bases not matched to a gene: 3. CDR3 loop: CATSDPGQAQETQYF. CDR3 bases: TGTGCCACCAGTGATCCGGGACAGGCCCAAGAGACCCAGTACTTC.

This chain joins TRBV19 and TRBJ1-1; D not certain. The V end lost 8 bases, the J end lost 4 bases, and 23 bases lay between the germline ends. This CDR3 has 16 amino acids. CDR1 and CDR2 (germline): LNHDA, SQIVND (reference sequence). The chain's CDR3 is CASCPRERGFGTEAFF. The DNA of the CDR3 is TGTGCCAGTTGCCCCCGGGAAAGAGGATTTGGCACTGAAGCTTTCTTT.

The chain joins TRBV30 to TRBJ1-1; 7 bases are a match to TRBD1. Germline V gene data show CDR1 as GTSNPN and CDR2 as SVGIG (reference sequence). Germline trimming cut 5 bases from V and 1 base from J; bases unmatched to any gene: 4. This CDR3 comprises 13 residues. CDR3: CAWRSGGNTEAFF. As DNA, the CDR3 is TGTGCCTGGCGGTCAGGGGGGAACACTGAAGCTTTCTTT.

This chain uses TRBV4-1 with TRBJ2-3, with TRBD1 matching 8 bases. V lost 1 base and J lost 2; bases outside the gene matches: 5. The CDR3 covers 16 residues. Germline lookup yields CDR1 MGHRA and CDR2 YSYEKL. The CDR3, as DNA: TGCGCCAGCAGCCAAGGGACAGGGAGGTTCACAGATACGCAGTATTTT. Translating gives CASSQGTGRFTDTQYF.

This rearrangement joins TRBV19 to TRBJ2-3; TRBD2 matches 14 bases. V shed 6 bases and J 4 bases; nucleotides not matched to a gene: 6. The CDR3 contains 16 residues. Per germline, CDR1 LNHDA and CDR2 SQIVND (reference sequence). CDR3 sequence reads: CASRGLAGDHPDTQYF. In DNA, the CDR3 is TGTGCCAGTAGGGGACTAGCGGGAGATCACCCAGATACGCAGTATTTT.

Only a few counts were recorded for this clone. This chain links TRBV5-4 with TRBJ2-2; TRBD2 is a possible D gene (6 bases). V was trimmed by 0 bases and J by 6 bases, leaving 15 bases between them. The germline gives CDR1 SGHNT, CDR2 YYREEE (reference sequence). The CDR3 has 16 amino acids. In DNA, the CDR3 is TGTGCCAGCAGCTTGGCAGGGAGGTTGCTAGCCGGGGAGCTGTTTTTT. Its translation: CASSLAGRLLAGELFF.

This rearrangement joins TRBV19 to TRBJ2-5, with a tentative D call TRBD2 (7 bases). The germline V gene encodes CDR1 LNHDA and CDR2 SQIVND (reference sequence). The ends were cut back, 0 bases at V and 4 bases at J, with 12 bases in the middle. The CDR3 has 15 amino acids. CDR3 sequence reads: CASSIDTGRGETQYF. The DNA for the CDR3 is TGTGCCAGTAGTATAGATACAGGGAGGGGAGAGACCCAGTACTTC.

In DNA form, the CDR3 reads TGTGCCAGCAGCCAAGCGACACCGATAGGACTAGCGGGGGATCACAATGAGCAGTTCTTC. This codes for CASSQATPIGLAGDHNEQFF. This rearrangement joins TRBV4-2 to TRBJ2-1; 13 bases line up with TRBD2. With 1 base clipped from V and 5 bases from J, the junction kept 14 bases outside the gene matches. This CDR3 contains 20 residues. Germline-derived CDR1 and CDR2 are LGHNA and YNFKEQ.

The V call is TRBV10-3, the J call TRBJ2-2; D may be TRBD2 (6 bases). Germline V gene lookup returns CDR1 ENHRY and CDR2 SYGVKD. V was shortened by 4 bases and J by 0 bases, with 24 bases between the two germline ends. The CDR3 loop spans 20 amino acids. CDR3 loop: CAISVNPHGGADANTGELFF. DNA for the CDR3: TGTGCCATCAGTGTGAACCCTCACGGCGGGGCTGACGCGAACACCGGGGAGCTGTTTTTT.

This clone was counted a single time. The gene calls are TRBV19 and TRBJ1-5; 7 bases line up with TRBD1. The CDR3 loop spans 16 amino acids. The V gene's germline CDR1 is LNHDA and CDR2 SQIVND (reference sequence). J lost 5 bases, V lost 5 bases, and 12 bases had no gene match. The CDR3 loop is CASSVQDRPIDQPQHF. The CDR3 DNA sequence: TGTGCCAGTAGTGTCCAGGACAGGCCAATAGATCAGCCCCAGCATTTT. Combining the CDR3 with reference TRBV19 and TRBJ1-5 gives the whole variable domain DGGITQSPKYLFRKEGQNVTLSCEQNLNHDAMYWYRQDPGQGLRLIYYSQIVNDFQKGDIAEGYSVSREKKESFPLTVTSAQKNPTAFYLCASSVQDRPIDQPQHFGDGTRLSIL.

The CDR3 sequence is CASSSTGIYEQYF. The CDR3 DNA follows: TGTGCCAGCAGTTCTACAGGGATCTACGAGCAGTACTTC. The rearrangement links TRBV12-3 or TRBV12-4 to TRBJ2-7; the D gene is possibly TRBD1 (6 bases). CDR3 size: 13 residues. V lost 4 bases, J lost 3 bases, and 10 bases lay in between.

The chain uses TRBV11-2 and TRBJ2-7, with TRBD2 identical over 7 bases. The ends lost 8 bases at V and 6 bases at J; junction bases unmatched: 13. Germline assignment: CDR1 SGHAT and CDR2 FQNNGV. CDR3 length: 14 residues. The CDR3 is CASSLGTILLEQYF. Written as DNA, the CDR3 is TGTGCCAGCTCCCTCGGGACTATTCTTCTCGAGCAGTACTTC.

The chain has TRBV6-2 or TRBV6-3 and TRBJ2-7, with D possibly being TRBD2 (5 bases). The CDR3 is made up of 13 amino acids. The germline CDR1 and CDR2 sequences are MNHEY and SVGEGT. The germline V and J ends were trimmed by 4 bases and 6 bases, with 13 bases remaining between them. The CDR3 sequence is CASSLGGSGEQYF. DNA for the CDR3: TGTGCCAGCAGTTTGGGTGGGAGTGGCGAGCAGTACTTC.

CDR3 protein: CASGGASPHYNEQFF. DNA of the CDR3: TGTGCCAGCGGAGGGGCTAGCCCCCATTACAATGAGCAGTTCTTC. The genes are TRBV2 and TRBJ2-1; possible D gene TRBD2, 6 bases. This CDR3 is 15 amino acids long. Germline-derived CDR1 and CDR2 are SNHLY and FYNNEI. The V and J ends lost 8 bases and 4 bases respectively, with 18 bases between them.

The rearrangement links TRBV19 to TRBJ1-1, with TRBD1 identical over 7 bases. The CDR3 is 12 amino acids. V shed 7 bases and J 7 bases; nucleotides not matched to a gene: 6. The V gene's germline CDR1 is LNHDA and CDR2 SQIVND (reference sequence). CDR3 sequence (DNA): TGTGCCAGTAATAAAGACAGGGATGAAGCTTTCTTT. As protein: CASNKDRDEAFF.

The genes are TRBV6-4 and TRBJ2-2; 9 nucleotides line up with TRBD1. V lost 8 bases and J lost 8; bases outside the gene matches: 15. This CDR3 has 16 amino acids. Germline V lookup: CDR1 MRHNA, CDR2 SNTAGT. The CDR3 DNA sequence: TGTGCCAGCTCTCCCGCGGGACAGGGATTGGATGGGGAGCTGTTTTTT. Amino acid sequence: CASSPAGQGLDGELFF.

The chain carries TRBV2 and TRBJ2-3; 7 bases are shared with TRBD2. This CDR3 spans 17 amino acids. Germline V gives CDR1 SNHLY, CDR2 FYNNEI. Germline trimming cut 10 bases from V and 0 bases from J; bases unmatched to any gene: 16. For the CDR3, the DNA is TGTGCCAACACCCTAGCGGAAGACTCCACTAGCACAGATACGCAGTATTTT. Translating it yields CANTLAEDSTSTDTQYF.

This chain connects TRBV5-4 to TRBJ1-2; 10 positions match TRBD1. V shed 4 bases, J shed 5 bases, and the junction held 5 bases outside the gene matches. Germline CDR1 reads SGHNT; CDR2 reads YYREEE (reference sequence). CDR3 size: 14 residues. CDR3: CASSPGQGRYGYTF. CDR3 DNA sequence: TGTGCCAGCAGCCCGGGACAGGGGCGATATGGCTACACCTTC.

The rearrangement joins TRBV6-2 or TRBV6-3 to TRBJ2-7; TRBD1 matches 7 bases. Germline V gene data show CDR1 as MNHEY and CDR2 as SVGEGT. The V gene end was trimmed by 4 bases and the J gene end by 6 bases; junction bases not matched to a gene: 9. The CDR3 consists of 14 residues. Here the CDR3 DNA reads TGTGCCAGCAGTTTCTACAGGGGAAATGGCGAGCAGTACTTC. It codes for CASSFYRGNGEQYF.

V and J are TRBV7-2 and TRBJ2-7; 7 positions agree with TRBD2. The V segment lost 7 bases and the J segment 6 bases; nucleotides outside the gene matches: 12. This CDR3 is built from 14 residues. Germline assignment: CDR1 SGHTA and CDR2 FQGNSA. The DNA for the CDR3 is TGTGCCAGCACCGCCTCAGGCGGGACTACCGAGCAGTACTTC. Translated, it gives CASTASGGTTEQYF.

This sequence joins TRBV6-1 and TRBJ1-2; D unresolved. V lost 1 base and J lost 2, with 14 bases in between. The CDR3 has 16 amino acids. Germline CDR1 reads MNHNS; CDR2 reads SASEGT. The CDR3: CASSEEYATLNYGYTF. Here the CDR3 DNA reads TGTGCCAGCAGTGAAGAATATGCGACTCTGAACTATGGCTACACCTTC.

This chain uses TRBV5-1 with TRBJ2-1; 9 positions match TRBD2. Per the germline V gene, CDR1 is SGHRS and CDR2 is YFSETQ. With V trimmed by 4 bases and J by 1 base, 9 bases remained unmatched. The CDR3 is 17 amino acids. The CDR3 DNA reads as TGCGCCAGCAGCGGAGCGGGGGGAGTGGATTCCTACAATGAGCAGTTCTTC. It codes for CASSGAGGVDSYNEQFF. Combining the CDR3 with reference TRBV5-1 and TRBJ2-1 gives the whole variable domain KAGVTQTPRYLIKTRGQQVTLSCSPISGHRSVSWYQQTPGQGLQFLFEYFSETQRNKGNFPGRFSGRQFSNSRSEMNVSTLELGDSALYLCASSGAGGVDSYNEQFFGPGTRLTVL.

CDR3 coding DNA: TGTGCCACCAGCAGAAGGGGTCGGGCGGGGACAGATACGCAGTATTTT. Translating gives CATSRRGRAGTDTQYF. V gene TRBV15 combines with J gene TRBJ2-3; possible D gene TRBD2, 6 bases. This CDR3 region has 16 residues. Per the germline V gene, CDR1 is LNHNV and CDR2 is YYDKDF (reference sequence). V was shortened by 2 bases and J by 3 bases, with 15 bases between the two germline ends.

The table lists this clone with many counts. The chain links TRBV18 to TRBJ1-2; D is uncertain. V lost 1 base and J lost 8, with 17 bases in between. Per the germline V gene, CDR1 is KGHSH and CDR2 is LQKENI. CDR3 length: 15 amino acids. The CDR3 bases are TGTGCCAGCTCACCACTAGAGGGAAACCCGGGCGGCTACACCTTC. Translation: CASSPLEGNPGGYTF.

The chain is built from TRBV11-2 and TRBJ1-2, with no clear D. The V end lost 0 bases, the J end lost 8 bases, and 10 bases lay between the germline ends. Germline V gene data show CDR1 as SGHAT and CDR2 as FQNNGV. The CDR3 consists of 13 residues. This CDR3 reads CASSLERAGGYTF. CDR3 DNA sequence: TGTGCCAGCAGCTTAGAAAGAGCGGGCGGCTACACCTTC.